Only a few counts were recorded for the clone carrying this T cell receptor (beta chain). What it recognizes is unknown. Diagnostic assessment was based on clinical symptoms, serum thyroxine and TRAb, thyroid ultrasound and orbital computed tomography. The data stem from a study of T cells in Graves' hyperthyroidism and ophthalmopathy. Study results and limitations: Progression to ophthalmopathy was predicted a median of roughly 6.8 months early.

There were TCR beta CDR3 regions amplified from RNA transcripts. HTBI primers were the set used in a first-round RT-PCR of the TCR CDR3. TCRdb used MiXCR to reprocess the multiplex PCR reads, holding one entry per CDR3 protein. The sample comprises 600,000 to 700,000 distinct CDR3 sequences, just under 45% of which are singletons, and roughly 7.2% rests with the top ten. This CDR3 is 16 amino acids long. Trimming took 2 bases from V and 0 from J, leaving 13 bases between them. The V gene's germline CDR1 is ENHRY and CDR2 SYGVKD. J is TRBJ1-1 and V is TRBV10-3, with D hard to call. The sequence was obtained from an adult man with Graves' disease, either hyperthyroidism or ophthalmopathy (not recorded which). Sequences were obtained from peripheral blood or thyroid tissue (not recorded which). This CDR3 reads CAISEKEIGMNTEAFF. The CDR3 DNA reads TGTGCCATCAGTGAGAAGGAGATAGGGATGAACACTGAAGCTTTCTTT.